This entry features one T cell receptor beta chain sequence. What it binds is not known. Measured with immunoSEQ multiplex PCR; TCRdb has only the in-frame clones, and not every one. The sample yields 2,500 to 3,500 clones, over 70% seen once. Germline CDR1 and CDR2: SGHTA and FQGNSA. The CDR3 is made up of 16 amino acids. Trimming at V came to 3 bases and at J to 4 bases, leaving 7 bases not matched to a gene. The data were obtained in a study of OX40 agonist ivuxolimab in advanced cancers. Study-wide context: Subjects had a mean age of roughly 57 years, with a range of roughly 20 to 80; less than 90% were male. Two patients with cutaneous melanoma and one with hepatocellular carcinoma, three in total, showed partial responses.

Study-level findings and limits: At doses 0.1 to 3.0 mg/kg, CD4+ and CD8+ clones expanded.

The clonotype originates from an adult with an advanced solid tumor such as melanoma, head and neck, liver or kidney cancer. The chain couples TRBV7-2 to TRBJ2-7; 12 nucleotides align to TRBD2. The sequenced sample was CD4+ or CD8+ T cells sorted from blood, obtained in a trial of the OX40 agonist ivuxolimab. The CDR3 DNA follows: TGTGCCAGCAGCTTTCGACTAGCGGGAGAGGTTTACGAGCAGTACTTC. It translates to CASSFRLAGEVYEQYF.